This paragraph covers one T cell receptor (beta chain) sequence. What it binds is not known. The junction had 3 bases not matched to a gene; V was cut back by 4 bases and J by 3 bases. CDR1 is SGHTA, CDR2 FQGNSA, per germline. CDR3 size: 15 residues. The data were taken from a study of OX40 agonist ivuxolimab in advanced cancers. Study-level background: Every 2 weeks, ivuxolimab was infused into the patients intravenously at between 0.01 and 10 mg/kg. Notes on the study in general: Both CD4+ and CD8+ T cell populations in blood had undergone clonal expansion by week 6 at 0.1 to 3.0 mg/kg. Relatively little clonal expansion, among the lowest observed, appeared in partial responders at 0.1-3.0 mg/kg.

Profiling relied on immunoSEQ multiplex PCR, and the TCRdb table lists in-frame clones only, not all of them. The data show tens of thousands of clones, more than 85% seen once. This TCR came from an adult with an advanced solid tumor such as melanoma, head and neck, liver or kidney cancer. This specimen was CD4+ or CD8+ T cells sorted from blood, taken in a trial of the OX40 agonist ivuxolimab. The chain couples TRBV7-2 to TRBJ1-4, with 9 bases identical to TRBD1. This CDR3 reads CASSSRTGANEKLFF. Here the CDR3 DNA reads TGTGCCAGCAGCTCCAGGACAGGGGCTAATGAAAAACTGTTTTTT.